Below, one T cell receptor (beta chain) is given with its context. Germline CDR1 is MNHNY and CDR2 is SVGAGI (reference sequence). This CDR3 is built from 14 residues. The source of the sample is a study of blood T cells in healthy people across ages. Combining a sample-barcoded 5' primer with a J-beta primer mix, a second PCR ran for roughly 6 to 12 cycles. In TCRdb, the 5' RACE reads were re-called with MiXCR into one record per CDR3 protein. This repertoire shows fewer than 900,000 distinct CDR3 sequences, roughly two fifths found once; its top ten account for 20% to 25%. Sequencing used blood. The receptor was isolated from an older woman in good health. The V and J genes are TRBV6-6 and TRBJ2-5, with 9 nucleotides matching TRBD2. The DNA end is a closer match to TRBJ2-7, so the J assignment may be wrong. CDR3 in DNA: TGTGCCAGCAGTTACAGTAGCGGGAGAAACGAGCAGTACTTC. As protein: CASSYSSGRNEQYF.